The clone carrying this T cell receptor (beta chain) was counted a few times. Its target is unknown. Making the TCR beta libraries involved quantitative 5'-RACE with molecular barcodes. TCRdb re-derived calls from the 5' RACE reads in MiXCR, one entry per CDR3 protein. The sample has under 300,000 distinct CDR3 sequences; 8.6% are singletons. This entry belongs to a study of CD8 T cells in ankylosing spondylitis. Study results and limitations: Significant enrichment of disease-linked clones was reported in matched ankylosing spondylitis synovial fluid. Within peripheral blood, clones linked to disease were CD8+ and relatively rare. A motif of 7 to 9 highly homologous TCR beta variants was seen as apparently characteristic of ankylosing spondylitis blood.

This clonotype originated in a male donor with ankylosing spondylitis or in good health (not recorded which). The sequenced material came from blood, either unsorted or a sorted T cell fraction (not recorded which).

CDR3 residues: CASSLGRDTLADTQYF. The DNA of the CDR3 is TGTGCCAGCAGCTTAGGCCGGGACACCCTCGCAGATACGCAGTATTTT. The chain uses TRBV7-9 and TRBJ2-3; perhaps TRBD1 as D (6 bases). This CDR3 is 16 amino acids long. Germline V gene sequence: CDR1 SEHNR, CDR2 FQNEAQ (reference sequence). Trimming took off 1 base at V and 4 bases at J, with 15 bases between the two ends.